This T cell receptor beta chain comes out of a study of T cells in Graves' hyperthyroidism and ophthalmopathy. RNA transcripts gave rise to amplified TCR beta CDR3 regions. HTBI primers were used for first-round RT-PCR of the TCR CDR3. TCRdb reprocessed the multiplex PCR reads with MiXCR, giving one entry per CDR3 protein. The sample consists of some 550,000 distinct CDR3 sequences, about a sixth of them appearing once. Comment on this clonotype: Since a much larger clone is just one base distant, this may be a read error.

The V gene's germline CDR1 is LGHDT and CDR2 YNNKEL (reference sequence). The CDR3 runs 16 residues. The V segment lost 4 bases and the J segment 8 bases; nucleotides outside the gene matches: 12. It was uncontrolled infection, other autoimmune disease, pregnancy or lactation that excluded patients. The chain employs TRBV3-1 and TRBJ2-1; 9 nucleotides agree with TRBD2. Material for sequencing was blood. This TCR came from a woman in her forties with Graves' ophthalmopathy. This CDR3 reads CASSLRPAGGGDEQFF. CDR3 DNA sequence: TGTGCCAGCAGCCTACGGCCAGCGGGAGGAGGGGATGAGCAGTTCTTC.